This T cell receptor beta chain was sequenced in a study of shared clonotypes between healthy human individuals. This clone was picked up one time. Clones were read by immunoSEQ multiplex PCR, and TCRdb kept only the in-frame ones, dropping some. The sample has 2 million to 2.5 million clones, more than 85% seen once. The CDR3 is made up of 14 amino acids. The J segment lost 2 bases and the V segment lost 6 bases, leaving 6 bases of the junction unmatched. Germline loops: CDR1 SQVTM, CDR2 ANQGSEA. Naive CD8 cells lacked CD45RO and underwent positive selection for CCR7, leaving out terminally differentiated effector memory CD45RA+ cells.

This sequence joins TRBV29-1 and TRBJ2-1, with 8 bases identical to TRBD1. This TCR derives from a man aged 18 to 29 in good health. Some clones in this sample may be carry-over from other donors' samples. What was sequenced was naive CD8+ T cells from PBMCs. In nucleotides, the CDR3 is TGCAGCGTCCGGACAGGGTCCACCTACAATGAGCAGTTCTTC. The encoded protein is CSVRTGSTYNEQFF.